This TCR beta chain was found in a study of cytomegalovirus exposure and HLA in healthy donors. General study results and limits: Rare sequences made up most TCRs, while some public TCRs were found in many donors. The listing of roughly 160 TCR beta chains classed them as cytomegalovirus-associated. Specificity for CMV antigens was confirmed in vitro for a few of the CMV-associated chains.

Germline CDR1 SGHVS, CDR2 FQNEAQ. Trimming pared 5 bases from V and 3 bases from J, leaving 5 bases between. The CDR3 is 11 amino acids. TCRdb keeps only in-frame clones here, not all; method: immunoSEQ multiplex PCR. There are about 340,000 clones in the sample; around 86% occur only once, and around 0.8% lies in the top ten. As to this clone: Its antigen is undetermined.

Specimen: PBMCs. This receptor was obtained from a young woman in good health and CMV-seronegative. The chain combines TRBV7-8 with TRBJ2-7; no firm D call. CDR3 sequence: CASSMSYEQYF. The CDR3 DNA sequence: TGTGCCAGCAGCATGAGCTACGAGCAGTACTTC.